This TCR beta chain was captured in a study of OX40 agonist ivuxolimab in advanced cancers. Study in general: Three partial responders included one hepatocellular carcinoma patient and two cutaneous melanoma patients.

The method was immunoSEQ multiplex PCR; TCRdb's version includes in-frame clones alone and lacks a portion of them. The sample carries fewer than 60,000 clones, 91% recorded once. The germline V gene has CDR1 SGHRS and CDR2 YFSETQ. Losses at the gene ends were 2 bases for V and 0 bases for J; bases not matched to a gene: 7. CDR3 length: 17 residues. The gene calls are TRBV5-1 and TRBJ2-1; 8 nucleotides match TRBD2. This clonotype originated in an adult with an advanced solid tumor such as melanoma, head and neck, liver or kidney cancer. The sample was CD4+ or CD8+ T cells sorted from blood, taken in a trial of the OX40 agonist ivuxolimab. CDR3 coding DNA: TGCGCCAGCAGCTTAGTTCGGCGGGGGGCCTCCTACAATGAGCAGTTCTTC. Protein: CASSLVRRGASYNEQFF.